This is a list of T cell receptor beta chains from one sample in a study of blood T cell repertoires in COVID-19. Libraries were prepared by immunoSEQ multiplex PCR; TCRdb keeps only in-frame clonotypes and omits some of them. The sample lists 130,000 to 150,000 clones, 70% to 90% occurring once. The sequenced material came from peripheral blood. These receptor sequences come from a woman aged 60 to 75 with COVID-19, enrolled during active disease. The CDR3 runs from the conserved cysteine through the conserved F or W. Each record gives: D gene, V gene, clone size, J gene, CDR3 DNA, CDR3 protein. A D gene is named only where the DNA matches it firmly. Size values are once, few and many counts, or a class for expanded clones, and some rows have none.

d_gene: NA; v_gene: TRBV24-1; abundance: NA; j_gene: TRBJ2-1; CDR3nt: TGTGCCACCAGCGCACAGGGCTATGAGCAGTTCTTC; CDR3aa: CATSAQGYEQFF
d_gene: TRBD1; v_gene: TRBV7-9; abundance: NA; j_gene: TRBJ2-7; CDR3nt: TGTGCCAGCAGTCGACCGGGACAGGGAGACCACGAGCAGTACTTC; CDR3aa: CASSRPGQGDHEQYF
d_gene: NA; v_gene: TRBV5-8; abundance: once; j_gene: TRBJ2-3; CDR3nt: TGTGCCAGCAGCTCACTCGGTACGCAGTATTTT; CDR3aa: CASSSLGTQYF
d_gene: NA; v_gene: TRBV11-2; abundance: NA; j_gene: TRBJ1-6; CDR3nt: TGTGCCAGCAGCTTAAGGGGCTCCTATAATTCACCCCTCCACTTT; CDR3aa: CASSLRGSYNSPLHF
d_gene: NA; v_gene: TRBV5-4; abundance: NA; j_gene: TRBJ2-3; CDR3nt: TGTGCCAGCAGCCATCCCCCCGGTGATACGCAGTATTTT; CDR3aa: CASSHPPGDTQYF
d_gene: TRBD1; v_gene: TRBV7-6; abundance: NA; j_gene: TRBJ1-1; CDR3nt: TGTGCCAGCAGCTTGGGGACAGGGGAGAACACTGAAGCTTTCTTT; CDR3aa: CASSLGTGENTEAFF
d_gene: NA; v_gene: TRBV19; abundance: once; j_gene: TRBJ1-5; CDR3nt: TGTGCCAGTAGTCCAGCCAACAGGGATCAGCCCCAGCATTTT; CDR3aa: CASSPANRDQPQHF
d_gene: NA; v_gene: TRBV9; abundance: NA; j_gene: TRBJ2-7; CDR3nt: TGTGCCAGCAGCGTCGCGGGGTCGAGCCGGATATACGAGCAGTACTTC; CDR3aa: CASSVAGSSRIYEQYF
d_gene: TRBD1; v_gene: TRBV6-2/TRBV6-3; abundance: NA; j_gene: TRBJ1-2; CDR3nt: TGTGCCAGCAGTTGGGACAGGGGAAGTGGTGGCTACACCTTC; CDR3aa: CASSWDRGSGGYTF
d_gene: TRBD1; v_gene: TRBV13; abundance: NA; j_gene: TRBJ1-3; CDR3nt: TGTGCCAGCAGCCCCATTCTACTACAGGGGGCTAGTGGAAACACCATATATTTT; CDR3aa: CASSPILLQGASGNTIYF
d_gene: TRBD1; v_gene: TRBV6-5; abundance: NA; j_gene: TRBJ2-7; CDR3nt: TGTGCCAGCAGCCACGGGACAGGGTATTATTTC; CDR3aa: CASSHGTGYYF
d_gene: NA; v_gene: TRBV7-6; abundance: NA; j_gene: TRBJ2-1; CDR3nt: TGTGCCAGCAGCTTAGTCCAGGACAATGAGCAGTTCTTC; CDR3aa: CASSLVQDNEQFF
d_gene: TRBD1; v_gene: TRBV10-2; abundance: NA; j_gene: TRBJ1-4; CDR3nt: TGCGCCAGCAGTTTCCCGGGACAGGGGGCAATTTTT; CDR3aa: CASSFPGQGAIF
d_gene: TRBD1; v_gene: TRBV16; abundance: NA; j_gene: TRBJ2-7; CDR3nt: TGTGCCAGCAGCCAATCTGCAGGGGGCTACGAGCAGTACTTC; CDR3aa: CASSQSAGGYEQYF
d_gene: NA; v_gene: TRBV4-3; abundance: NA; j_gene: TRBJ1-1; CDR3nt: TGCGCCAGCAGCCAAGACGAGAGCGGGGGGACCGTGAACACTGAAGCTTTCTTT; CDR3aa: CASSQDESGGTVNTEAFF
d_gene: NA; v_gene: TRBV6-5; abundance: NA; j_gene: TRBJ1-2; CDR3nt: TGTGCCAGCAGTTATTTCTCGGGTGGCGGCTACACCTTC; CDR3aa: CASSYFSGGGYTF
d_gene: NA; v_gene: TRBV7-9; abundance: NA; j_gene: TRBJ1-6; CDR3nt: TGTGCCAGCAGCTTCGATCCCAGGGGCAGGGGTTTTTCGCGGCCCCTCCACTTT; CDR3aa: CASSFDPRGRGFSRPLHF
d_gene: NA; v_gene: TRBV19; abundance: NA; j_gene: TRBJ2-7; CDR3nt: TGTGCCACCCAGGCGGGGTCTGGCTACGAGCAGTACTTC; CDR3aa: CATQAGSGYEQYF
d_gene: TRBD1; v_gene: TRBV9; abundance: NA; j_gene: TRBJ1-1; CDR3nt: TGTGCCAGCAGCCCGGAGGGTTCCGGGACAGGTAACACTGAAGCTTTCTTT; CDR3aa: CASSPEGSGTGNTEAFF
d_gene: NA; v_gene: TRBV6-6; abundance: NA; j_gene: TRBJ1-5; CDR3nt: TGTGCCAGCAGATTACAATCGGAGGGCAATCAGCCCCAGCATTTT; CDR3aa: CASRLQSEGNQPQHF
d_gene: TRBD2; v_gene: TRBV11-1; abundance: NA; j_gene: TRBJ2-1; CDR3nt: TGTGCCAGCAGCTTGCAAGCGGGGGGGCGTTACAATGAGCAGTTCTTC; CDR3aa: CASSLQAGGRYNEQFF
d_gene: NA; v_gene: TRBV29-1; abundance: NA; j_gene: TRBJ1-2; CDR3nt: TGCAGCGTTGAAACAAGCGAATTTAATGGCTACACCTTC; CDR3aa: CSVETSEFNGYTF
d_gene: TRBD1; v_gene: TRBV7-3; abundance: NA; j_gene: TRBJ2-2; CDR3nt: TGTGCCAGCAGCTTGAGACAGGGAGACACCGGGGAGCTGTTTTTT; CDR3aa: CASSLRQGDTGELFF
d_gene: TRBD2; v_gene: TRBV11-1; abundance: NA; j_gene: TRBJ2-7; CDR3nt: TGTGCCAGCAGCCCAGCGGGGAGGTTCTACGAGCAGTACTTC; CDR3aa: CASSPAGRFYEQYF
d_gene: NA; v_gene: TRBV5-4; abundance: NA; j_gene: TRBJ2-7; CDR3nt: TGTGCCAGCAGCTTGGAATTGGCAGGGGTCCACGAGCAGTACTTC; CDR3aa: CASSLELAGVHEQYF
d_gene: TRBD2; v_gene: TRBV19; abundance: few; j_gene: TRBJ2-1; CDR3nt: TGTGCCAGCGGCCCCGTTGGGCTAGCGGGTGCGAGCTCCTACAATGAGCAGTTCTTC; CDR3aa: CASGPVGLAGASSYNEQFF
d_gene: NA; v_gene: TRBV10-3; abundance: NA; j_gene: TRBJ1-1; CDR3nt: TGTGCCATCAGCCCTATACCGGGGACTGAAGCTTTCTTT; CDR3aa: CAISPIPGTEAFF
d_gene: NA; v_gene: TRBV7-8; abundance: NA; j_gene: TRBJ1-2; CDR3nt: TGTGCCAGCAGCTTAGGGAGCATCACCTATGGCTACACCTTC; CDR3aa: CASSLGSITYGYTF
d_gene: NA; v_gene: TRBV3-1/TRBV3-2; abundance: once; j_gene: TRBJ1-2; CDR3nt: TGTGCCAGCAGCCGGCAGGGGAGCTATGGCTACACCTTC; CDR3aa: CASSRQGSYGYTF
d_gene: TRBD1; v_gene: TRBV5-4; abundance: NA; j_gene: TRBJ2-2; CDR3nt: TGTGCCAGCAGCTCGGGACAGGGGGCATCGGGGGAGCTGTTTTTT; CDR3aa: CASSSGQGASGELFF
d_gene: NA; v_gene: TRBV19; abundance: NA; j_gene: TRBJ2-7; CDR3nt: TGTGCCAGTAGTCTGAGCAGGGTTACCTCCTACGAGCAGTACTTC; CDR3aa: CASSLSRVTSYEQYF
d_gene: NA; v_gene: TRBV9; abundance: NA; j_gene: TRBJ2-2; CDR3nt: TGTGCCAGCAGCGTAGAACACGTAGCTCGGGAGCTGTTTTTT; CDR3aa: CASSVEHVARELFF
d_gene: TRBD1; v_gene: TRBV6-5; abundance: few; j_gene: TRBJ1-5; CDR3nt: TGTGCCAGCAGGGGGGGGGACAGGGTCAATCAGCCCCAGCATTTT; CDR3aa: CASRGGDRVNQPQHF
d_gene: NA; v_gene: TRBV7-6; abundance: few; j_gene: TRBJ1-4; CDR3nt: TGTGCCAGCAGCTTAGATACCGGGTTAACTGATAATGAAAAACTGTTTTTT; CDR3aa: CASSLDTGLTDNEKLFF
d_gene: NA; v_gene: TRBV21-1; abundance: NA; j_gene: TRBJ1-5; CDR3nt: TGTGCCAGCAACAACAGGTTGGATCAGCCCCAGCATTTT; CDR3aa: CASNNRLDQPQHF
d_gene: NA; v_gene: TRBV24-1; abundance: NA; j_gene: TRBJ2-1; CDR3nt: TGTGCCACCAGTGATTTGCAAACATATTCCTACAATGAGCAGTTCTTC; CDR3aa: CATSDLQTYSYNEQFF
d_gene: NA; v_gene: TRBV5-6; abundance: NA; j_gene: TRBJ2-7; CDR3nt: TGTGCCAGCAGCTTGGCGAACATGAACTACGAGCAGTACTTC; CDR3aa: CASSLANMNYEQYF
d_gene: TRBD1; v_gene: TRBV9; abundance: NA; j_gene: TRBJ2-3; CDR3nt: TGTGCCAGCAGCGTAGCTACAGGGGGCACAGATACGCAGTATTTT; CDR3aa: CASSVATGGTDTQYF
d_gene: TRBD1; v_gene: TRBV27; abundance: NA; j_gene: TRBJ1-1; CDR3nt: TGTGCCAGCAGGGACAGGGGTGAAACTGAAGCTTTCTTT; CDR3aa: CASRDRGETEAFF
d_gene: NA; v_gene: TRBV6-5; abundance: NA; j_gene: TRBJ2-2; CDR3nt: TGTGCCAGCAGTTACTCGATAGGGGGTGCCGGGGAGCTGTTTTTT; CDR3aa: CASSYSIGGAGELFF
d_gene: NA; v_gene: TRBV24-1; abundance: few; j_gene: TRBJ1-2; CDR3nt: TGTGCCACCAGCCCGGGTGAGGAGGGCTATGGCTACACCTTC; CDR3aa: CATSPGEEGYGYTF